The 11 T cell receptor beta chains below come from one sample, sequenced in a study of shared clonotypes between healthy human individuals. Data came from immunoSEQ multiplex PCR; TCRdb stores just in-frame clones and leaves some out. The sample lists 2,100,000 or so clones; 95% were seen once. Sequencing was carried out using naive CD4+ T cells sorted from blood. Subset indicated: CD45RA+ positively selected. These receptors were taken from a man aged 18 to 29 in good health.

J is TRBJ2-1 and V is TRBV7-8, with D tentatively TRBD2 (5 bases). The CDR3 runs 16 residues. Germline V lookup: CDR1 SGHVS, CDR2 FQNEAQ. Trimming shortened V by 0 bases and J by 0 bases, and 9 bases separated the two germline ends. CDR3 DNA sequence: TGTGCCAGCAGCTTAGCGGGCGGGTTCTCCTACAATGAGCAGTTCTTC. This encodes CASSLAGGFSYNEQFF. Full variable domain (rest looked up from reference TRBV7-8 and TRBJ2-1): GAGVSQSPRYKVAKRGQDVALRCDPISGHVSLFWYQQALGQGPEFLTYFQNEAQLDKSGLPSDRFFAERPEGSVSTLKIQRTQQEDSAVYLCASSLAGGFSYNEQFFGPGTRLTVL.

Concerning this clone: The same CDR3 is also encoded by other DNA sequences in this sample. This chain joins TRBV5-1 and TRBJ1-5; tentative D call: TRBD1 (6 bases). CDR1 and CDR2 (germline): SGHRS, YFSETQ. Trimming stripped 0 bases from V and 6 bases from J, with 10 bases between. This CDR3 comprises 14 residues. CDR3 in amino acids: CASSLGGAGQPQHF. CDR3 nucleotides: TGCGCCAGCAGCTTGGGGGGGGCAGGTCAGCCCCAGCATTTT.

CDR3 sequence reads: CSVDVGGRLAGKVGELFF. Written as DNA, the CDR3 is TGCAGCGTTGATGTTGGGGGAAGACTAGCGGGAAAGGTCGGGGAGCTGTTTTTT. The chain carries TRBV29-1 and TRBJ2-2; the match to TRBD2 covers 11 bases. The junction had 16 bases not matched to a gene; V was cut back by 3 bases and J by 7 bases. The germline V gene has CDR1 SQVTM and CDR2 ANQGSEA. This CDR3 is built from 18 residues.

The rearrangement joins TRBV10-3 to TRBJ2-5; 8 bases fit TRBD2. Per the germline V gene, CDR1 is ENHRY and CDR2 is SYGVKD. After removal of 8 bases from V and 1 base from J, the junction contained 3 bases not matched to a gene. This CDR3 comprises 13 residues. CDR3 sequence: CAIGRGAQETQYF. The CDR3 DNA follows: TGTGCCATCGGGCGGGGGGCCCAAGAGACCCAGTACTTC.

The chain recombines TRBV6-6 with TRBJ2-7; D not resolved. The CDR3 is 11 amino acids. V was pared by 6 bases and J by 6 bases, with 9 bases between. In germline, CDR1 is MNHNY, CDR2 SVGAGI (reference sequence). The chain's CDR3 is CASRTKAEQYF. The CDR3 nucleotides are TGTGCCAGCAGAACTAAGGCCGAGCAGTACTTC.

The chain combines TRBV30 with TRBJ2-7; 7 bases agree with TRBD2. Germline values: CDR1 GTSNPN, CDR2 SVGIG (reference sequence). This CDR3 has 14 residues. The ends lost 7 bases at V and 5 bases at J; junction bases unmatched: 14. The CDR3 is CASMWGGYGDEQYF. CDR3 bases: TGTGCCTCCATGTGGGGGGGGTATGGAGACGAGCAGTACTTC. Based on the CDR3 plus reference TRBV30 and TRBJ2-7, the full variable domain is SQTIHQWPATLVQPVGSPLSLECTVEGTSNPNLYWYRQAAGRGLQLLFYSVGIGQISSEVPQNLSASRPQDRQFILSSKKLLLSDSGFYLCASMWGGYGDEQYFGPGTRLTVT.

This chain links TRBV1 with TRBJ2-3; TRBD2, the table's D call, was not compared with the DNA. TRBV1 is classified as a pseudogene. The CDR3 is 14 residues long. CDR3 in amino acids: CTSSQDTSGLTQYF. The DNA of the CDR3 is TGCACCAGCAGCCAAGATACCAGCGGGCTTACGCAGTATTTT.

The chain combines TRBV4-2 with TRBJ1-2; D possibly corresponds to TRBD1 (6 bases). V was pared by 0 bases and J by 4 bases, with 33 bases between. The CDR3 contains 22 residues. Per germline, CDR1 LGHNA and CDR2 YNFKEQ. The CDR3 DNA follows: TGTGCCAGCAGCCAAGATCGGTGGCAGGTTGGGGGCAGGGAAGGTTCACTCTATGGCTACACCTTC. Protein product: CASSQDRWQVGGREGSLYGYTF.

V usage is TRBV6-1 and J usage is TRBJ2-7, with 9 bases matching TRBD1. This CDR3 has 16 amino acids. In germline, CDR1 is MNHNS, CDR2 SASEGT. With 2 bases clipped from V and 2 bases from J, the junction kept 7 bases outside the gene matches. The CDR3 bases are TGTGCCAGCAGTGAAACTGGGACAGGGAATCCCTACGAGCAGTACTTC. This gives the protein CASSETGTGNPYEQYF.

V gene TRBV30 combines with J gene TRBJ1-3; D remains ambiguous. This CDR3 has 13 amino acids. V was cut by 1 base and J by 11 bases, with 15 bases left in between. The V gene's germline CDR1 is GTSNPN and CDR2 SVGIG (reference sequence). CDR3 in DNA: TGTGCCTGGAGTGGACAATTCGGAGAGCCCATATATTTT. Translated, it gives CAWSGQFGEPIYF.

V is TRBV28 and J is TRBJ2-7; D possibly matches TRBD1 or TRBD2 (5 bases each). With 10 bases removed from V and 0 bases from J, the gap between germline ends came to 19 bases. CDR1 is MDHEN and CDR2 is SYDVKM in the germline V gene. The CDR3 is made up of 15 amino acids. CDR3 protein: CAITHGAGSSYEQYF. CDR3 coding DNA: TGTGCCATCACCCATGGGGCAGGGAGCTCCTACGAGCAGTACTTC.